Listed here are 18 T cell receptor beta chains from one sample, sequenced in a study of T cell changes during pregnancy in multiple sclerosis. Clones were sequenced by immunoSEQ multiplex PCR, and TCRdb holds only the in-frame ones, with some missing. The sample shows about 120,000 clones, under 95% of them seen only once. The material was peripheral blood, obtained before pregnancy. These receptors were taken from a female donor with multiple sclerosis, enrolled in a pregnancy study.

The genes are TRBV11-3 and TRBJ2-2, with D hard to call. The germline CDR1 and CDR2 sequences are SGHNT and YENEEA. V lost 1 base, J lost 0 bases, and 6 bases lay in between. The CDR3 sequence is 15 residues long. CDR3 DNA sequence: TGTGCCAGCAGCTTAGGTGCGGCGAACACCGGGGAGCTGTTTTTT. Its translation: CASSLGAANTGELFF.

The chain joins TRBV30 to TRBJ1-2, with 9 bases fitting TRBD1. CDR1 and CDR2 (germline): GTSNPN, SVGIG (reference sequence). The trim removed 0 bases at V and 7 bases at J, leaving 3 bases unmatched. This CDR3 has 13 amino acids. CDR3 loop: CAWSVGTGIGYTF. CDR3 bases: TGTGCCTGGAGTGTGGGGACAGGGATTGGCTACACCTTC. Together with reference TRBV30 and TRBJ1-2, the CDR3 gives the full variable domain: SQTIHQWPATLVQPVGSPLSLECTVEGTSNPNLYWYRQAAGRGLQLLFYSVGIGQISSEVPQNLSASRPQDRQFILSSKKLLLSDSGFYLCAWSVGTGIGYTFGSGTRLTVV.

The gene calls are TRBV27 and TRBJ2-1, with 10 bases matching TRBD1. CDR1 is MNHEY and CDR2 is SMNVEV in the germline V gene (reference sequence). The CDR3 totals 14 residues. Losses at the gene ends were 5 bases for V and 10 bases for J; bases not matched to a gene: 8. CDR3 residues: CASSARDRGLEQFF. CDR3 nucleotides: TGTGCCAGCAGTGCCCGGGACAGGGGCCTAGAGCAGTTCTTC.

V usage is TRBV2 and J usage is TRBJ1-1; no definite D call. The germline V gene has CDR1 SNHLY and CDR2 FYNNEI. The CDR3 loop spans 12 amino acids. V was pared by 3 bases and J by 2 bases, with 4 bases between. CDR3 region: CASSDLNTEAFF. CDR3 bases: TGTGCCAGCAGTGACTTAAACACTGAAGCTTTCTTT.

V is TRBV7-3 and J is TRBJ2-1, with TRBD2 identical over 12 bases. This CDR3 contains 14 residues. J lost 10 bases, V lost 6 bases, and 7 bases had no gene match. Germline CDR1 is SGHTA and CDR2 is FQGTGA. Here the CDR3 reads CASSSGTSGHEQFF. As DNA, the CDR3 is TGTGCCAGCAGTTCAGGGACTAGCGGGCACGAGCAGTTCTTC.

V gene TRBV2 combines with J gene TRBJ1-5; a weak D match, TRBD1 (5 bases). Trimming took off 1 base at V and 3 bases at J, with 10 bases between the two ends. CDR1 and CDR2 (germline): SNHLY, FYNNEI. The CDR3 contains 15 residues. The CDR3 nucleotides are TGTGCCAGCAGTGAAGAGGAGGGGTTCAATCAGCCCCAGCATTTT. Translation: CASSEEEGFNQPQHF. Full variable domain (rest looked up from reference TRBV2 and TRBJ1-5): EPEVTQTPSHQVTQMGQEVILRCVPISNHLYFYWYRQILGQKVEFLVSFYNNEISEKSEIFDDQFSVERPDGSNFTLKIRSTKLEDSAMYFCASSEEEGFNQPQHFGDGTRLSIL.

This rearrangement joins TRBV6-5 to TRBJ1-6, with D unclear. Per the germline V gene, CDR1 is MNHEY and CDR2 is SVGAGI. V lost 4 bases, J lost 2 bases, and 6 bases lay in between. The CDR3 is 14 amino acids. As DNA, the CDR3 is TGTGCCAGCAGTTCAGGCCCCTATAATTCACCCCTCCACTTT. This encodes CASSSGPYNSPLHF.

The V call is TRBV4-2, the J call TRBJ2-3, with D possibly being TRBD1 (7 bases). The CDR3 consists of 17 residues. The ends were cut back, 1 base at V and 0 bases at J, with 14 bases in the middle. Germline CDR1 and CDR2: LGHNA and YNFKEQ. This CDR3 reads CASSQAGGFLSTDTQYF. CDR3 sequence (DNA): TGTGCCAGCAGCCAAGCAGGGGGGTTTTTAAGCACAGATACGCAGTATTTT.

The chain has TRBV19 and TRBJ2-3; 8 nucleotides agree with TRBD2. With V trimmed by 4 bases and J by 5 bases, 8 bases remained unmatched. This CDR3 contains 15 residues. CDR1 and CDR2 (germline): LNHDA, SQIVND (reference sequence). The CDR3 DNA follows: TGTGCCAGTAGTACCGACCAAGCGGGGGTAGATACGCAGTATTTT. It specifies CASSTDQAGVDTQYF.

The rearrangement links TRBV9 to TRBJ2-2; no clear D gene. From germline, CDR1 is SGDLS and CDR2 YYNGEE. Trimming left V 0 bases short and J 0 bases short, with 12 bases between. This CDR3 spans 17 amino acids. DNA of the CDR3: TGTGCCAGCAGCGTAGCCTATAAAGTAGCGAACACCGGGGAGCTGTTTTTT. Protein: CASSVAYKVANTGELFF.

Notes on this clone: Compared with germline, one end of the junction differs, possibly owing to a read error. The rearrangement uses TRBV5-1 and TRBJ2-7; 8 bases line up with TRBD2. Germline V gene sequence: CDR1 SGHRS, CDR2 YFSETQ. The CDR3 contains 14 residues. The CDR3 region is CASSLALAGYGQYF. The CDR3, as DNA: TGCGCCAGCAGCTTGGCTCTAGCGGGCTACGGGCAGTACTTC.

The CDR3 DNA is TGTGCCAGCAGCCCGACAGGAGATAATGAAAAACTGTTTTTT. This gives the protein CASSPTGDNEKLFF. J is TRBJ1-4 and V is TRBV28, with D possibly TRBD1 on 6 matching bases. Germline CDR1 is MDHEN and CDR2 is SYDVKM. V lost 6 bases, J lost 4 bases, and 12 bases lay in between. The CDR3 loop spans 14 amino acids.

This chain connects TRBV7-8 to TRBJ1-4, with 8 bases that match TRBD1. This CDR3 contains 15 residues. Germline V gene data show CDR1 as SGHVS and CDR2 as FQNEAQ. V shed 4 bases and J 8 bases; nucleotides not matched to a gene: 9. The CDR3 DNA is TGTGCCAGCAGCTCCTCCTGGACAGGGATCGAAAAACTGTTTTTT. This gives the protein CASSSSWTGIEKLFF.

The chain couples TRBV13 to TRBJ2-3, with D tentatively TRBD2 (6 bases). V lost 5 bases and J 4 bases, leaving 10 bases between the germline ends. The CDR3 length is 13 residues. CDR1 and CDR2 from the germline V gene are PRHDT and FYEKMQ (reference sequence). Written as DNA, the CDR3 is TGTGCCAGCAGCCTTACGGGGGCAGATACGCAGTATTTT. Translation gives CASSLTGADTQYF.

This rearrangement joins TRBV9 to TRBJ2-1, with D possibly TRBD2 on 6 matching bases. The CDR3 consists of 10 residues. Per germline, CDR1 SGDLS and CDR2 YYNGEE. V gave up 7 bases and J gave up 9 bases, with 8 bases separating them. For the CDR3, the DNA is TGTGCCAGCGCGGGATCTGAGCAGTTCTTC. Protein sequence: CASAGSEQFF.

The rearrangement links TRBV7-8 to TRBJ1-1; 9 nucleotides align to TRBD1. The CDR3 covers 16 residues. Trimming removed 3 bases from V and 3 bases from J; junction bases left unmatched: 8. Per germline, CDR1 SGHVS and CDR2 FQNEAQ. CDR3 coding DNA: TGTGCCAGCAGCTTCGCCCCGAGGACAGGGGACACTGAAGCTTTCTTT. Translated, it gives CASSFAPRTGDTEAFF.

This chain links TRBV28 with TRBJ1-4; perhaps TRBD1 as D (6 bases). The CDR3 runs 14 residues. In germline, CDR1 is MDHEN, CDR2 SYDVKM. With 2 bases removed from V and 8 bases from J, the gap between germline ends came to 12 bases. The CDR3 protein is CASSLQGIEEKLFF. The CDR3 DNA sequence: TGTGCCAGCAGTTTACAGGGGATAGAAGAAAAACTGTTTTTT.

V is TRBV5-8 and J is TRBJ2-1; perhaps TRBD2 as D (6 bases). Germline-derived CDR1 and CDR2 are SGHTS and YDEGEE. CDR3 length: 16 amino acids. V lost 3 bases to trimming and J lost 2 bases, with 15 bases between them. CDR3 in amino acids: CASSSRTAGPYNEQFF. CDR3 coding DNA: TGTGCCAGCAGCTCACGGACCGCGGGACCCTACAATGAGCAGTTCTTC.